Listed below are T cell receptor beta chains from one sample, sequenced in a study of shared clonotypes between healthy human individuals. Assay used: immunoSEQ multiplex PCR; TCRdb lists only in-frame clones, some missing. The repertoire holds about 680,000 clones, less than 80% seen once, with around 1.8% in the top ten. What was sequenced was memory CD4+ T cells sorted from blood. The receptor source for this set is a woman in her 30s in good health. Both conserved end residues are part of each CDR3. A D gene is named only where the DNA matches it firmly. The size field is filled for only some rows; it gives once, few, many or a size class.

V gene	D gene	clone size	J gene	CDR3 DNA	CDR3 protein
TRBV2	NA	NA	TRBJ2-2	TGTGCCAGCAGTGTTACGGGAGTAGGGGAGCTGTTTTTT	CASSVTGVGELFF
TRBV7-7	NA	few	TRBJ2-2	TGTGCCAGCTCAAGCGGGAACACCGGGGAGCTGTTTTTT	CASSSGNTGELFF
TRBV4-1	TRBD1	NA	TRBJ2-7	TGCGCCAGCAGCCAGGCGACAGGGGGCAGAAAGTACTTC	CASSQATGGRKYF
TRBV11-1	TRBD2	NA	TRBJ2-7	TGTGCCAGCAGACCAGATGGGAGGGGCTCCTACGAGCAGTACTTC	CASRPDGRGSYEQYF
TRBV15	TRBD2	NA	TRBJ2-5	TGTGCCACCAGCAGAGATTTCCTAGCGGGAAGGGAGACCCAGTACTTC	CATSRDFLAGRETQYF
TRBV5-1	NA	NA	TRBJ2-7	TGCGCCAGCAGCTTCGGAGTCGAGCAGTACTTC	CASSFGVEQYF
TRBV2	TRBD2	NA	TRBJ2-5	TGTGCCAGCAGTGCCCGGGAGGGGGGGGAGACCCAGTACTTC	CASSAREGGETQYF
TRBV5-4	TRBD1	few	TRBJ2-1	TGTGCCAGCAGCGTTGACAGGGGTTGGAATGAGCAGTTCTTC	CASSVDRGWNEQFF
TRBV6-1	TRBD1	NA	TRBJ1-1	TGTGCCAGCAGGGACAGGGGTGTTTCGGGCACTGAAGCTTTCTTT	CASRDRGVSGTEAFF
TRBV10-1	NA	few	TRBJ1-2	TGCGCCAGCAGTGAGTCAGGAGGGCTCGGCTACACCTTC	CASSESGGLGYTF
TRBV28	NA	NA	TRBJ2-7	TGTGCCAGCAGTTTAAAGAGACAGTGGTTCAGCTACGAGCAGTACTTC	CASSLKRQWFSYEQYF
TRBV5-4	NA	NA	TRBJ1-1	TGTGCCAGCAGCCCACTCGGGGGTCTGAACACTGAAGCTTTCTTT	CASSPLGGLNTEAFF
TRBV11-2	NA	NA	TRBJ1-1	TGTGCCAGCAGCTCCCGGACGGGGGGCAGGGGCACTGAAGCTTTCTTT	CASSSRTGGRGTEAFF
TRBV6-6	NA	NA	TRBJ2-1	TGTGCCGTCCGCCGAACGAAGAGCTCCTACAATGAGCAGTTCTTC	CAVRRTKSSYNEQFF
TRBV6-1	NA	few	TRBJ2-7	TGTGCCAGCAGTGACGGGCAGATGGAGGAGCAGTACTTC	CASSDGQMEEQYF
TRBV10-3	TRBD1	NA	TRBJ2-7	TGTGCCATCAGTGGACAGGGAGACAACGAGCAGTACTTC	CAISGQGDNEQYF